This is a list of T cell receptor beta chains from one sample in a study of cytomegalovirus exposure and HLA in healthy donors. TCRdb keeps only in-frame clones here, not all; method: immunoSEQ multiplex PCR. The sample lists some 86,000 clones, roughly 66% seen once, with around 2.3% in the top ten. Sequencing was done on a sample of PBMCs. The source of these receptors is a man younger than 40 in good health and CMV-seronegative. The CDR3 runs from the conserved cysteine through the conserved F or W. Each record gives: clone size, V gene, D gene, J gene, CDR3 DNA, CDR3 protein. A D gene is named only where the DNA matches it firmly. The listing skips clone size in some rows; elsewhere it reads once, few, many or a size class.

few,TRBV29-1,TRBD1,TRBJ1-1,TGCAGCGTTGCCCTGACAGGGACTGAAGCTTTCTTT,CSVALTGTEAFF
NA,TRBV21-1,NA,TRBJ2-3,TGTGCCAGCATATTCGGGGGGGGAGGAGATACGCAGTATTTT,CASIFGGGGDTQYF
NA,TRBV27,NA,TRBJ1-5,TGTGCCAGCAGTTTATCGTACGGGATCACTAGCAATCAGCCCCAGCATTTT,CASSLSYGITSNQPQHF
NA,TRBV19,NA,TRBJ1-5,TGTGCCAGTAACGAATCCGGAGGGCTTGATCAGCCCCAGCATTTT,CASNESGGLDQPQHF
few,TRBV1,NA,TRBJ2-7,TGCACCAGCAGCCTTACAGGGGAGCAGTACTTC,CTSSLTGEQYF
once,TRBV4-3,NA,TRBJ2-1,TGCGCCAGCAGCCCGATGTCCTACCCGGGACATCGGTCGAATGAGCAGTTCTTC,CASSPMSYPGHRSNEQFF
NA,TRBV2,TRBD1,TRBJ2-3,TGTGCCGTAGGACAGGGGGCGGGAGATACGCAGTATTTT,CAVGQGAGDTQYF
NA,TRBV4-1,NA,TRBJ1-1,TGCGCCAGCAGCCAAGAAGGACACGAAAACACTGAAGCTTTCTTT,CASSQEGHENTEAFF
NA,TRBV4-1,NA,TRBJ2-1,TGCGCCAGCAGCCAAGAGGGGGGCTCCTACAATGAGCAGTTCTTC,CASSQEGGSYNEQFF
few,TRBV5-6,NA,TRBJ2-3,TGTGCCAGCAGCTTGGTGGGGGGAATCACAGATACGCAGTATTTT,CASSLVGGITDTQYF
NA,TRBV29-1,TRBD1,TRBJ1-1,TGCAGCGTGGACAGGGGGTTGGACACTGAAGCTTTCTTT,CSVDRGLDTEAFF
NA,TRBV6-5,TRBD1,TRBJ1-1,TGTGCCAGCAGGGGACAGGGGAGTACTGAAGCTTTCTTT,CASRGQGSTEAFF
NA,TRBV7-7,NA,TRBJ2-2,TGTGCCAGCAGCCCCCTATCGGGAGCCGGGGAGCTGTTTTTT,CASSPLSGAGELFF
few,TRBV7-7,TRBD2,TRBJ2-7,TGTGCTAGTTCCGGGACTAGCGGGGCTGAGCAGTACTTC,CASSGTSGAEQYF
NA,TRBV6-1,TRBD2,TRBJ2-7,TGTGCCAGCAGTTGGACTAGCGGGAGTTACGAGCAGTACTTC,CASSWTSGSYEQYF
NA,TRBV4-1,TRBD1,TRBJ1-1,TGCGCCAGCAGCCAAGGAACAGGGGCTGAAGCTTTCTTT,CASSQGTGAEAFF
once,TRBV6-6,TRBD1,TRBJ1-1,TGTGCCAGCAGTCTTCAGGGGGCTCGGGGCACTGAAGCTTTCTTT,CASSLQGARGTEAFF
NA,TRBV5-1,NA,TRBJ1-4,TGCGCCAGCAGCTTGCTAGCCCCCACAAGCGGGGAAAAACTGTTTTTT,CASSLLAPTSGEKLFF
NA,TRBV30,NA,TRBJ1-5,TGTGCCTGGAGTAGTATGGGAGATCAGCCCCAGCATTTT,CAWSSMGDQPQHF
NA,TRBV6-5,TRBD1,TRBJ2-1,TGTGCCAGCAGGAGGGGGCGGCGGAATTTGGGTGAGCAGTTCTTC,CASRRGRRNLGEQFF
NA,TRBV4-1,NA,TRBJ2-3,TGCGCCAGCAGCCAAGTATGGAGGGCAGATACGCAGTATTTT,CASSQVWRADTQYF
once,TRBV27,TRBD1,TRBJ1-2,TGTGCCAGCAGGAGTCCAGGGGGCGCAGGGGGCTACACCTTC,CASRSPGGAGGYTF
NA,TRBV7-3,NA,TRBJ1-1,TGTGCCAGCAGCTTGGGCACGAACACTGAAGCTTTCTTT,CASSLGTNTEAFF
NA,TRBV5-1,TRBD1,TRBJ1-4,TGCGCCAGCAGCTTGTGGGGACAGGGGGCAGTTAATGAAAAACTGTTTTTT,CASSLWGQGAVNEKLFF
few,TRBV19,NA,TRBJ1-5,TGTGCCAGTAGATACGCGGCGGGCGGCAATCAGCCCCAGCATTTT,CASRYAAGGNQPQHF
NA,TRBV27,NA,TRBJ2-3,TGTGCCAGCAGGTGGACAGGCACAGATACGCAGTATTTT,CASRWTGTDTQYF
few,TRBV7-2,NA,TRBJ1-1,TGTGCCAGCAGCTTTGGACAGACTGAAGCTTTCTTT,CASSFGQTEAFF
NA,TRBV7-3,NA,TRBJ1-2,TGTGCCAGCAGCCCAAGTTCATCCAGGCCCTATGGCTACACCTTC,CASSPSSSRPYGYTF
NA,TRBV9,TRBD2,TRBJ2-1,TGTGCCAGCAGCACTTTAGCGGGAGTTGGGGGATCGAATGAGCAGTTCTTC,CASSTLAGVGGSNEQFF
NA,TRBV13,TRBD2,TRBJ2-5,TGTGCCAGCAGCCCCGGGGGGGGTGGCGAGACCCAGTACTTC,CASSPGGGGETQYF
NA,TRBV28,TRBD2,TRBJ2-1,TGTGCCAGCAGGACTAGCGGGGGGAGGTTCGCTGAGCAGTTCTTC,CASRTSGGRFAEQFF
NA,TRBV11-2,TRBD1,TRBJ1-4,TGTGCCAGCAGCTTCCTACAGGGGAAGGTGGAAAAACTGTTTTTT,CASSFLQGKVEKLFF
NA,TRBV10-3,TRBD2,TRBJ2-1,TGTGCCATCAGTGAGTCGACTAGCGGGACCTACAATGAGCAGTTCTTC,CAISESTSGTYNEQFF
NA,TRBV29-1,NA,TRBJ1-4,TGCAGCGTTGTCCCAGCAGGCAGTGAAAAACTGTTTTTT,CSVVPAGSEKLFF
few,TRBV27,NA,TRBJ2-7,TGTGCCAGCACCTCCCAATGGCACGAGCAGTACTTC,CASTSQWHEQYF
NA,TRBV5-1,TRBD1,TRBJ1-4,TGCGCCAGCAGCTGGAGGGACAGGGGGAATGAAAAACTGTTTTTT,CASSWRDRGNEKLFF
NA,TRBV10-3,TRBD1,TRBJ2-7,TGTGCCATATCGGGACAGGGAAGTGACGAGCAGTACTTC,CAISGQGSDEQYF
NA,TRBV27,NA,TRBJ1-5,TGTGCCAGCAGTTTATCGATGGCCGGGAACCAGCATTTT,CASSLSMAGNQHF